This T cell receptor beta chain was captured in a study of T cell therapy after organ transplantation. Regarding time point: 20-29 weeks after completion of therapy. This clone has at least ten counts. The antigen remains unidentified. Regarding the study as a whole: Lower pretherapy CD8 clonality went with larger post-therapy fold change. In nonresponders, reduced coverage from low CD8+ yield may limit detected expansions. Concurrent antirejection and antiviral drugs remain unassessed confounders.

CDR3 length: 14 residues. CDR1 and CDR2 from the germline V gene are WSHSY and SAAADI. Trimming cost V 0 bases and J 3 bases, with 9 bases left between them. Assay used: immunoSEQ multiplex PCR; TCRdb lists only in-frame clones, some missing. The sample records more than 15,000 clones, 85% being singletons. The chain employs TRBV10-2 and TRBJ2-7, with D uncertain. This clonotype was sampled from a human patient who had received a solid organ transplant and had CMV disease. Some T cells may trace back to the graft donor. The material sequenced was CD8+ T cells from blood, taken after autologous CMV-specific T cell therapy. In DNA form, the CDR3 reads TGCGCCAGCAGTGAGTCCCTAAAGCTCTACGAGCAGTACTTC. Its protein product is CASSESLKLYEQYF.